These 30 T cell receptor beta chains were sequenced from one sample in a study of blood T cells in healthy people across ages. Primers used in a second PCR of roughly 6 to 11 cycles were a sample-barcoded 5' primer and a J-beta primer mix. TCRdb redid the calling of the 5' RACE reads with MiXCR, one entry per CDR3 protein. Of fewer than 1.5 million distinct CDR3 sequences in the sample, around 42% were seen once. The sequencing sample was made of blood. These receptors all come from a young woman in good health.

This clonotype was observed a few times. This chain connects TRBV21-1 to TRBJ1-2. TRBV21-1 is deemed a pseudogene. There are 16 residues in the CDR3. This CDR3 is CASNTGRWARCYGYTF. The CDR3 nucleotides read TGTGCCAGCAACACCGGGAGGTGGGCGAGGTGCTATGGCTACACCTTC.

The rearrangement joins TRBV20-1 to TRBJ2-2, with a tentative D call TRBD2 (6 bases). The CDR3 is 16 amino acids. V was shortened by 3 bases and J by 1 base, with 15 bases between the two germline ends. CDR1 and CDR2 (germline): DFQATT, SNEGSKA (reference sequence). CDR3 amino acids: CSASGPGLQNTGELFF. The CDR3, as DNA: TGCAGTGCTAGTGGGCCGGGACTCCAGAACACCGGGGAGCTGTTTTTT.

The chain carries TRBV20-1 and TRBJ1-3; D perhaps matches TRBD1 (6 bases). Germline V gene lookup returns CDR1 DFQATT and CDR2 SNEGSKA (reference sequence). Trimming stripped 0 bases from V and 4 bases from J, with 10 bases between. The CDR3 has 14 residues. The CDR3 protein is CSAREIQGGNTIYF. The CDR3 bases are TGCAGTGCTAGAGAAATACAGGGCGGAAACACCATATATTTT.

This clonotype was observed a few times. CDR3 residues: CASSPSSGNYNEQFF. Written as DNA, the CDR3 is TGTGCCAGCAGCCCTTCTAGCGGAAACTACAATGAGCAGTTCTTC. The chain recombines TRBV4-2 with TRBJ2-1, with TRBD2 identical over 7 bases. The V and J ends lost 4 bases and 3 bases, in that order; junction bases with no gene match: 6. CDR1 and CDR2 from the germline V gene are LGHNA and YNFKEQ. The CDR3 length is 15 residues.

The genes are TRBV28 and TRBJ2-5, with no clear D. Looked up from germline, CDR1 is MDHEN and CDR2 is SYDVKM. The CDR3 extends over 11 amino acids. Trimming cost V 10 bases and J 5 bases, with 11 bases left between them. This CDR3 reads CATGIGETQYF. CDR3 nucleotide sequence: TGTGCCACCGGCATCGGGGAGACCCAGTACTTC.

J is TRBJ1-1 and V is TRBV12-3 or TRBV12-4; no reliable D call. V gave up 6 bases and J gave up 6 bases, with 14 bases separating them. The CDR3 runs to 13 residues. The CDR3 DNA sequence: TGTGCCAGCAGCCCCTTCGAGGACCCTGAAGCTTTCTTT. This sequence encodes CASSPFEDPEAFF.

This clonotype appeared a single time. The chain employs TRBV7-9 and TRBJ1-2; TRBD1 agrees at 11 bases. J gave up 7 bases and V 4 bases, and 5 bases lay outside the gene matches. CDR1 is SEHNR, CDR2 FQNEAQ, per germline (reference sequence). The CDR3 spans 14 residues. CDR3 sequence: CASSSGQGAFGYTF. The DNA for the CDR3 is TGTGCCAGCAGCTCCGGACAGGGGGCGTTTGGCTACACCTTC.

This clonotype appeared a few times. V is TRBV7-2 and J is TRBJ2-3; perhaps TRBD2 as D (6 bases). The germline CDR1 and CDR2 sequences are SGHTA and FQGNSA. This CDR3 has 14 residues. The ends were cut back, 4 bases at V and 4 bases at J, with 12 bases in the middle. CDR3 sequence (DNA): TGTGCCAGCAGCTCTGCGGGGTTCGCAGATACGCAGTATTTT. This encodes CASSSAGFADTQYF.

The CDR3 spells CASSEDRASPYGYTF. In DNA, the CDR3 is TGTGCCAGCAGCGAGGACAGGGCGTCTCCCTATGGCTACACCTTC. The chain joins TRBV2 to TRBJ1-2, with 8 bases fitting TRBD1. Germline V lookup: CDR1 SNHLY, CDR2 FYNNEI. The V gene end was trimmed by 6 bases and the J gene end by 4 bases; junction bases not matched to a gene: 10. The CDR3 consists of 15 residues.

This clonotype has only a few counts. This CDR3 reads CASSLGGRVRHEQYF. The DNA for the CDR3 is TGTGCCAGCAGTTTAGGAGGGAGGGTTAGGCACGAGCAGTACTTC. V usage is TRBV12-3 or TRBV12-4 and J usage is TRBJ2-7; 7 bases are shared with TRBD2. This CDR3 comprises 15 residues. J lost 5 bases, V lost 1 base, and 8 bases had no gene match.

The chain couples TRBV24-1 to TRBJ2-1, with 9 nucleotides matching TRBD2. The CDR3 contains 13 residues. CDR1 and CDR2 (germline): KGHDR, SFDVKD. V lost 4 bases, J lost 10 bases, and 4 bases stayed unmatched. In DNA, the CDR3 is TGTGCCACCAGTGAAGGTAGCGGGAGCGAGCAGTTCTTC. Amino acid sequence: CATSEGSGSEQFF.

This sequence joins TRBV28 and TRBJ2-7, with 12 bases matching TRBD2. The V gene end was trimmed by 6 bases and the J gene end by 7 bases; junction bases not matched to a gene: 7. The CDR3 consists of 14 residues. CDR1 and CDR2 from the germline V gene are MDHEN and SYDVKM. CDR3 DNA sequence: TGTGCCAGCAGGACTAGCGGGGGTATAAATGAGCAGTACTTC. Translated: CASRTSGGINEQYF. The entire variable domain, with the rest obtained from reference TRBV28 and TRBJ2-7, is as follows: DVKVTQSSRYLVKRTGEKVFLECVQDMDHENMFWYRQDPGLGLRLIYFSYDVKMKEKGDIPEGYSVSREKKERFSLILESASTNQTSMYLCASRTSGGINEQYFGPGTRLTVT.

This clonotype was counted only a few times. The CDR3 bases are TGCGCCAGCAGCGGGCCAGGGCTGAATGAGCAGTTCTTC. Encoded protein: CASSGPGLNEQFF. This chain links TRBV5-1 with TRBJ2-1; perhaps TRBD1 as D (5 bases). The CDR3 has 13 residues. V lost 4 bases and J lost 7, with 12 bases in between. Germline V CDR1 and CDR2: SGHRS, YFSETQ.

V gene TRBV7-9 combines with J gene TRBJ2-7; possible D gene TRBD1, 5 bases. Germline lookup yields CDR1 SEHNR and CDR2 FQNEAQ (reference sequence). V lost 4 bases to trimming and J lost 4 bases, with 11 bases between them. The CDR3 runs 13 residues. The CDR3 DNA reads as TGTGCCAGCAGCTCCCAGGGTTTTTACGAGCAGTACTTC. Amino acid sequence: CASSSQGFYEQYF.

The chain carries TRBV10-3 and TRBJ2-4; D may be TRBD1 or TRBD2 (5 bases each). The tail of the sequence fits TRBJ2-7 better, so the J call may be wrong. CDR3 length: 12 residues. Germline CDR1 is ENHRY and CDR2 is SYGVKD. This CDR3 reads CAIKGTTYEQYF. The DNA of the CDR3 is TGTGCCATCAAGGGGACCACATACGAGCAGTACTTC.

This clonotype turned up a few times. The chain carries TRBV20-1 and TRBJ2-3; no firm D call. The CDR3 loop spans 12 amino acids. Germline V CDR1 and CDR2: DFQATT, SNEGSKA (reference sequence). The V end lost 8 bases, the J end lost 2 bases, and 11 bases lay between the germline ends. This CDR3 reads CSLPIYTDTQYF. The CDR3 DNA is TGCAGTCTACCTATATACACAGATACGCAGTATTTT.

This clonotype turned up a few times. The rearrangement joins TRBV6-5 to TRBJ2-7; D unresolved. There are 13 residues in the CDR3. CDR1 and CDR2 from the germline V gene are MNHEY and SVGAGI. V dropped 4 bases and J dropped 6 bases, with 13 bases sitting between them. The CDR3 region is CASSSSWVTEQYF. CDR3 bases: TGTGCCAGCAGTTCGTCTTGGGTCACCGAGCAGTACTTC.

This clonotype was counted a few times. The chain has TRBV5-8 and TRBJ2-2; perhaps D is TRBD1 or TRBD2 (5 bases each). V shed 9 bases and J shed 8 bases, with 20 bases lying between them. The CDR3 spans 14 residues. Per germline, CDR1 SGHTS and CDR2 YDEGEE. CDR3 DNA: TGTGCCAACCGACCGGGACCCGGTATGGGGGAGCTGTTTTTT. It encodes CANRPGPGMGELFF.

J is TRBJ1-2 and V is TRBV5-6; 10 bases agree with TRBD1. The CDR3 spans 16 residues. The ends lost 4 bases at V and 5 bases at J; junction bases unmatched: 11. Germline values: CDR1 SGHDT, CDR2 YYEEEE. Written as DNA, the CDR3 is TGTGCCAGCAGCCATACCGGGACAGGGGCCCTTTATGGCTACACCTTC. Its protein product is CASSHTGTGALYGYTF.

Notes on this clonotype: One end of the junction fails to match germline, which may point to a read error. The chain uses TRBV27 and TRBJ2-3, with no clear D. The CDR3 length is 16 residues. Germline V gene data show CDR1 as MNHEY and CDR2 as SMNVEV (reference sequence). For the CDR3, the DNA is TGTGTCAGCAGTTACCTCCAGAACGTTGGTGCAGATACGCAGTATTTT. It yields the protein CVSSYLQNVGADTQYF.

This chain links TRBV5-5 with TRBJ2-7, with D possibly matching TRBD1 (6 bases). Trimming cost V 5 bases and J 0 bases, with 12 bases left between them. The CDR3 sequence is 14 residues long. Germline loops: CDR1 SGHKS, CDR2 YYEKEE (reference sequence). The CDR3 DNA follows: TGTGCCAGCAGGAAGAAGGGGGACTCCTACGAGCAGTACTTC. Encoded protein: CASRKKGDSYEQYF.

The genes are TRBV9 and TRBJ1-2; 9 bases fit TRBD1. Per the germline V gene, CDR1 is SGDLS and CDR2 is YYNGEE. The junction had 3 bases not matched to a gene; V was cut back by 0 bases and J by 0 bases. The CDR3 contains 16 residues. In nucleotides, the CDR3 is TGTGCCAGCAGCGTAGCGAGGACAGGGGCTAACTATGGCTACACCTTC. It translates to CASSVARTGANYGYTF. The full variable domain, with the rest looked up from reference TRBV9 and TRBJ1-2, is DSGVTQTPKHLITATGQRVTLRCSPRSGDLSVYWYQQSLDQGLQFLIQYYNGEERAKGNILERFSAQQFPDLHSELNLSSLELGDSALYFCASSVARTGANYGYTFGSGTRLTVV.

V and J are TRBV3-1 and TRBJ2-3; the match to TRBD2 covers 14 bases. J lost 0 bases, V lost 4 bases, and 6 bases had no gene match. This CDR3 contains 18 residues. Germline V gives CDR1 LGHDT, CDR2 YNNKEL (reference sequence). CDR3 in DNA: TGTGCCAGCAGCCCCCGGACTAGCGGGGGGCCTAGCACAGATACGCAGTATTTT. Protein sequence: CASSPRTSGGPSTDTQYF.

This chain connects TRBV20-1 to TRBJ2-5; 12 bases map to TRBD2. This CDR3 is 16 amino acids long. Germline lookup yields CDR1 DFQATT and CDR2 SNEGSKA (reference sequence). V shed 1 base, J shed 11 bases, and the junction held 14 bases outside the gene matches. The DNA for the CDR3 is TGCAGTGCTAGAGGGGAGACTAGCGGGAGTAGGAATGAGCAGTACTTC. Protein product: CSARGETSGSRNEQYF.

This clonotype turned up a few times. This CDR3 is CASSSPGQGSPLHF. In DNA form, the CDR3 reads TGTGCCAGCAGTTCCCCGGGACAGGGTTCACCCCTCCACTTT. The V and J genes are TRBV28 and TRBJ1-6, with 9 bases fitting TRBD1. The CDR3 totals 14 residues. CDR1 is MDHEN and CDR2 is SYDVKM in the germline V gene. Trimming cost V 4 bases and J 9 bases; bases outside gene matches: 4.

The V call is TRBV7-9, the J call TRBJ2-1, with 11 bases identical to TRBD2. The V segment lost 4 bases and the J segment 0 bases; nucleotides outside the gene matches: 5. Germline-derived CDR1 and CDR2 are SEHNR and FQNEAQ (reference sequence). The CDR3 is 17 residues long. CDR3 DNA sequence: TGTGCCAGCAGCTCCCTAGCGGGAGGCGCCTCCTACAATGAGCAGTTCTTC. The encoded protein is CASSSLAGGASYNEQFF.

The chain joins TRBV28 to TRBJ2-5; a possible D gene is TRBD1 (5 bases). The CDR3 has 14 residues. V was cut by 5 bases and J by 8 bases, with 18 bases left in between. Germline CDR1 MDHEN, CDR2 SYDVKM. CDR3 nucleotide sequence: TGTGCCAGCAGTCCGCCCGTGGGGCAGGGAACCCAGTACTTC. Translation: CASSPPVGQGTQYF.

This clonotype was detected a few times. The chain has TRBV29-1 and TRBJ1-2; D not resolved. CDR1 and CDR2 (germline): SQVTM, ANQGSEA. The CDR3 has 13 residues. The V and J ends lost 3 bases and 4 bases respectively, with 12 bases between them. The CDR3 bases are TGCAGCGTTGATTTGGCAGAAGGCTATGGCTACACCTTC. Amino acid sequence: CSVDLAEGYGYTF.

Of note for this clonotype: This may be a read error: a much more frequent sequence differs by one nucleotide. This sequence joins TRBV12-3 or TRBV12-4 and TRBJ2-5; D call uncertain. The end of the DNA aligns better with TRBJ2-7, so the J call may be wrong. The CDR3 sequence is 12 residues long. The CDR3 sequence is CASSRHPYEQYF. DNA of the CDR3: TGTGCCAGCAGTCGCCACCCCTACGAGCAGTACTTC.

The gene calls are TRBV15 and TRBJ2-5, with D perhaps being TRBD1 or TRBD2 (5 bases each). Near its end, the DNA agrees better with TRBJ2-7, so the J call may be wrong. This CDR3 comprises 15 residues. Germline CDR1 reads LNHNV; CDR2 reads YYDKDF (reference sequence). DNA for the CDR3: TGTGCCACCAGCAGAGTCGGGCAGGGCGGGTACGAGCAGTACTTC. Residues: CATSRVGQGGYEQYF.